A selection of T cell receptor beta chains follows, all from one sample in a study of cytomegalovirus exposure and HLA in healthy donors. Method: immunoSEQ multiplex PCR; TCRdb's copy keeps in-frame clones and lacks some. The sample yields 150,000 to 200,000 clones, approximately 79% seen once. Sequenced material: PBMCs. All receptors derive from a woman aged 45-59 years in good health and CMV-seropositive. CDR3s include the opening cysteine and the closing phenylalanine or tryptophan. Each record gives: V gene, CDR3 protein.

V gene: TRBV5-1; CDR3 protein: CASSLAERAEAFF
V gene: TRBV2; CDR3 protein: CASSVSQPQHF
V gene: TRBV15; CDR3 protein: CATSRDKALDPPRRDGYTF
V gene: TRBV9; CDR3 protein: CASSVGSSGQETQYF
V gene: TRBV7-9; CDR3 protein: CASSVNRDSYGYTF
V gene: TRBV27; CDR3 protein: CASSLAGASYNEQFF
V gene: TRBV7-8; CDR3 protein: CASSDRDRRNQPQHF
V gene: TRBV6-5; CDR3 protein: CASSYAGASYNEQFF
V gene: TRBV18; CDR3 protein: CASSPNKGADTQYF
V gene: TRBV6-5; CDR3 protein: CASSYSTGGWETQYF
V gene: TRBV19; CDR3 protein: CASSIGRGSNQPQHF
V gene: TRBV19; CDR3 protein: CASSTRGPRELFF
V gene: TRBV2; CDR3 protein: CASSDFGGYTF
V gene: TRBV6-5; CDR3 protein: CASTRLGVTTEAFF
V gene: TRBV19; CDR3 protein: CASSTTGQNQPQHF
V gene: TRBV29-1; CDR3 protein: CSVEDRTGDVLIPYEQYF
V gene: TRBV28; CDR3 protein: CASKTQGAPGNTIYF
V gene: TRBV4-1; CDR3 protein: CASSQELAGSFHEQFF
V gene: TRBV7-2; CDR3 protein: CASSQRNGGPYEQYF
V gene: TRBV6-1; CDR3 protein: CASSEVWTSGGEETQYF
V gene: TRBV5-6; CDR3 protein: CASSLQDYSNQPQHF
V gene: TRBV11-1; CDR3 protein: CASSLRGTSGTGELFF
V gene: TRBV4-2; CDR3 protein: CASSQVATLAGSIDTQYF
V gene: TRBV18; CDR3 protein: CASSPWTSGGGETQYF
V gene: TRBV7-2; CDR3 protein: CASTDRRAGNTEAFF
V gene: TRBV11-2; CDR3 protein: CASSSSGRSRGETQYF
V gene: TRBV5-6; CDR3 protein: CASSLAPGSVGTDTQYF
V gene: TRBV4-3; CDR3 protein: CASSRDRNTEAFF
V gene: TRBV19; CDR3 protein: CASTPTGTNTEAFF
V gene: TRBV5-1; CDR3 protein: CASSSTGHRLEAFF
V gene: TRBV7-7; CDR3 protein: CASSPASGGLDTQYF
V gene: TRBV28; CDR3 protein: CASSFFQRSSYNEQFF
V gene: TRBV6-5; CDR3 protein: CASSYSWGGGSPLHF
V gene: TRBV28; CDR3 protein: CASSPWTGKYQETQYF
V gene: TRBV14; CDR3 protein: CASSPLGGRGDEQYF
V gene: TRBV2; CDR3 protein: CASSATESSYEQYF
V gene: TRBV30; CDR3 protein: CAWSVMRSYEQYF
V gene: TRBV5-4; CDR3 protein: CASSGSGQMNTEAFF
V gene: TRBV7-9; CDR3 protein: CASSETDRVENTIYF
V gene: TRBV13; CDR3 protein: CASTPPGSTEAFF